The 18 T cell receptor beta chains below all came from one sample that was sequenced in a study of T-cell reconstitution after alpha-beta-depleted transplantation in children. Unique molecular identifiers were incorporated when the TCRbeta library was constructed. One entry per CDR3 protein, called by TCRdb with MiXCR from the PCR reads. The sample includes 150,000 to 200,000 distinct CDR3 sequences, 6.5% to 7.5% of them seen just once. The sample consisted of PBMCs from the stem cell graft donor, taken from the stem cell graft. These receptors all come from a human donor who donated a stem cell graft to a child with Wiskott-Aldrich syndrome.

This clonotype showed up many times. The chain carries TRBV29-1 and TRBJ1-2, with D maybe TRBD1 (5 bases). Looked up from germline, CDR1 is SQVTM and CDR2 is ANQGSEA. There are 12 residues in the CDR3. The germline V and J ends were trimmed by 7 bases and 2 bases, with 11 bases remaining between them. CDR3 nucleotide sequence: TGCAGCGCTCAGGGAGACAACTATGGCTACACCTTC. Its protein is CSAQGDNYGYTF.

At least ten counts were recorded for this clonotype. J is TRBJ2-1 and V is TRBV5-1, with 8 bases fitting TRBD1. Trimming at V came to 4 bases and at J to 5 bases, leaving 8 bases not matched to a gene. Germline CDR1 reads SGHRS; CDR2 reads YFSETQ. The CDR3 spans 15 residues. Here the CDR3 DNA reads TGCGCCAGCAGCGCACAGGGGGTGGGGGACAATGAGCAGTTCTTC. Its protein is CASSAQGVGDNEQFF.

This clonotype was observed at least ten times. As DNA, the CDR3 is TGTGCCAGCAGAACAGGGGGGTCCACCTACAATGAGCAGTTCTTC. Translated: CASRTGGSTYNEQFF. The chain employs TRBV25-1 and TRBJ2-1; 8 bases match TRBD1. Germline CDR1 is MGHDK and CDR2 is SYGVNS. CDR3 length: 15 residues. V gave up 6 bases and J gave up 2 bases; unmatched junction bases: 6.

In its sample, this clonotype was seen a few times. V gene TRBV3-1 combines with J gene TRBJ2-1; 7 bases match TRBD2. Germline values: CDR1 LGHDT, CDR2 YNNKEL (reference sequence). The CDR3 has 15 amino acids. Germline trimming cut 4 bases from V and 5 bases from J; bases unmatched to any gene: 8. Here the CDR3 reads CASSPGLPNHNEQFF. DNA of the CDR3: TGTGCCAGCAGCCCGGGACTACCTAACCACAATGAGCAGTTCTTC.

The chain couples TRBV6-2 or TRBV6-3 to TRBJ1-2, with D maybe TRBD1 (6 bases). The V end was cut by 5 bases, the J end by 4 bases, with 14 bases between. CDR3 length: 14 amino acids. Germline-derived CDR1 and CDR2 are MNHEY and SVGEGT. CDR3 sequence reads: CASSKWTATYGYTF. The CDR3 nucleotides read TGTGCCAGCAGTAAGTGGACAGCTACCTATGGCTACACCTTC.

This clonotype was observed many times. The gene calls are TRBV5-1 and TRBJ2-3; the match to TRBD2 covers 11 bases. The CDR3 has 14 amino acids. Germline V CDR1 and CDR2: SGHRS, YFSETQ. Trimming at V came to 2 bases and at J to 6 bases, leaving 2 bases not matched to a gene. The CDR3 here is CASSFTSGGDTQYF. The CDR3 DNA sequence: TGCGCCAGCAGCTTTACTAGCGGGGGTGATACGCAGTATTTT.

This clonotype came up many times. V usage is TRBV24-1 and J usage is TRBJ2-7; 7 nucleotides line up with TRBD1. The germline V gene has CDR1 KGHDR and CDR2 SFDVKD. CDR3 size: 14 residues. After removal of 5 bases from V and 6 bases from J, the junction contained 9 bases not matched to a gene. DNA of the CDR3: TGTGCCACCAGTGCCGGGACAGCCACTGTCGAGCAGTACTTC. As protein: CATSAGTATVEQYF.

The sample holds many counts of this clonotype. The conserved final phenylalanine or tryptophan is absent from the CDR3, which likely points to a read error. Because the CDR3's place on the DNA is in doubt, the DNA is left out and the CDR3 is given as listed by TCRdb. This chain links TRBV20-1 with TRBJ2-7; the D call of TRBD1 is as the table states it, not checked on the DNA. Germline V gives CDR1 DFQATT, CDR2 SNEGSKA (reference sequence). Counting both end residues, the CDR3 totals 12 amino acids. This CDR3 is CSARDVGSGHLM.

This clonotype was detected many times. The gene calls are TRBV5-1 and TRBJ2-7, with D maybe TRBD2 (5 bases). V was trimmed by 2 bases and J by 4 bases, leaving 13 bases between them. This CDR3 region has 14 residues. Germline assignment: CDR1 SGHRS and CDR2 YFSETQ. In DNA form, the CDR3 reads TGCGCCAGCAGCTTACGGGGTTTTAGGTACGAGCAGTACTTC. It yields the protein CASSLRGFRYEQYF.

This clonotype was detected ten times or more. The chain is built from TRBV20-1 and TRBJ1-2, with 8 bases matching TRBD1. From germline, CDR1 is DFQATT and CDR2 SNEGSKA (reference sequence). V lost 3 bases to trimming and J lost 2 bases; unmatched junction nucleotides: 5. There are 14 residues in the CDR3. CDR3 protein: CSASGNRGNYGYTF. The DNA for the CDR3 is TGCAGTGCTAGCGGGAACAGGGGGAACTATGGCTACACCTTC.

This clonotype was observed a few times. This sequence joins TRBV7-9 and TRBJ1-2; D unclear. The CDR3 loop spans 13 amino acids. The germline gives CDR1 SEHNR, CDR2 FQNEAQ (reference sequence). V was pared by 4 bases and J by 4 bases, with 10 bases between. The CDR3 sequence is CASSSYGSYGYTF. Written as DNA, the CDR3 is TGTGCCAGCAGCTCCTACGGGTCCTATGGCTACACCTTC.

This clonotype was counted at least ten times. This rearrangement joins TRBV29-1 to TRBJ1-5; D gene ambiguous. In germline, CDR1 is SQVTM, CDR2 ANQGSEA. This CDR3 is built from 13 residues. Trimming removed 5 bases at V and 0 bases at J, with 8 bases between. The CDR3 loop is CSVKQNSNQPQHF. Here the CDR3 DNA reads TGCAGCGTTAAACAGAATAGCAATCAGCCCCAGCATTTT.

This clonotype occurred many times. This sequence joins TRBV10-3 and TRBJ2-1; tentative D call: TRBD1 (6 bases). Trimming removed 5 bases at V and 6 bases at J, with 14 bases between. The length of the CDR3 is 14 residues. Germline values: CDR1 ENHRY, CDR2 SYGVKD. Here the CDR3 DNA reads TGTGCCATCAGTCACTCGACAGGAAGCAATGAGCAGTTCTTC. Protein: CAISHSTGSNEQFF.

This clonotype was seen ten or more times. This rearrangement joins TRBV7-2 to TRBJ2-5; 7 positions match TRBD1. This CDR3 comprises 14 residues. The germline gives CDR1 SGHTA, CDR2 FQGNSA. Losses at the gene ends were 4 bases for V and 3 bases for J; bases not matched to a gene: 5. CDR3 region: CASSSPGQKETQYF. The DNA of the CDR3 is TGTGCCAGCAGCTCGCCGGGACAGAAAGAGACCCAGTACTTC.

This clonotype was seen repeatedly, ten times or more. This chain's CDR3 is CASSWDPRETQYF. As DNA, the CDR3 is TGTGCCAGCAGCTGGGACCCTCGAGAGACCCAGTACTTC. The chain carries TRBV7-9 and TRBJ2-5; the D gene could be TRBD1 or TRBD2 (5 bases each). CDR3 length: 13 amino acids. V lost 4 bases and J 4 bases, leaving 10 bases between the germline ends. From germline, CDR1 is SEHNR and CDR2 FQNEAQ (reference sequence).

This clonotype came up a few times. The chain is built from TRBV11-2 and TRBJ2-7, with TRBD1 matching 9 bases. V shed 5 bases and J 1 base; nucleotides not matched to a gene: 9. Germline values: CDR1 SGHAT, CDR2 FQNNGV. The CDR3 sequence is 16 residues long. The CDR3 reads CASSIRRDRASYEQYF. The CDR3 nucleotides read TGTGCCAGCAGCATTCGGAGGGACAGGGCTTCCTACGAGCAGTACTTC. The full variable domain, completed using reference TRBV11-2 and TRBJ2-7, is EAGVAQSPRYKIIEKRQSVAFWCNPISGHATLYWYQQILGQGPKLLIQFQNNGVVDDSQLPKDRFSAERLKGVDSTLKIQPAKLEDSAVYLCASSIRRDRASYEQYFGPGTRLTVT.

This clonotype was seen many times. This rearrangement joins TRBV12-3 or TRBV12-4 to TRBJ1-2; D not resolved. Trimming cost V 3 bases and J 8 bases, with 10 bases left between them. The CDR3 is 12 residues long. CDR3 in DNA: TGTGCCAGCAGTTTCCTAGCAGTGGGCTACACCTTC. As protein: CASSFLAVGYTF.

This clonotype appeared many times. The chain carries TRBV7-2 and TRBJ2-1, with a tentative D call TRBD2 (7 bases). Germline V CDR1 and CDR2: SGHTA, FQGNSA. Trimming shortened V by 6 bases and J by 4 bases, and 13 bases separated the two germline ends. This CDR3 has 14 residues. CDR3 residues: CASRGGAGYNEQFF. CDR3 in DNA: TGTGCCAGCAGAGGGGGGGCGGGTTACAATGAGCAGTTCTTC.